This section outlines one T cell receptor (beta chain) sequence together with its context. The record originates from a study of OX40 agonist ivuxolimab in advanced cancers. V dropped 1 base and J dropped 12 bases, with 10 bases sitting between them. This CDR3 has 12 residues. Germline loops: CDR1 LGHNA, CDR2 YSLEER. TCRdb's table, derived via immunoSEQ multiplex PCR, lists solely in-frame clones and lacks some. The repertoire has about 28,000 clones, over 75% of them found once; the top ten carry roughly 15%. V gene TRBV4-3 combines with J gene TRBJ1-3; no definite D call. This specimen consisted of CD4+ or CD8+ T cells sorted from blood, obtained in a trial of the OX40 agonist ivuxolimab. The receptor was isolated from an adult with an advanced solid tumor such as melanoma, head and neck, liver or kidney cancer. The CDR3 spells CASSQGGAGIYF. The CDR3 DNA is TGCGCCAGCAGCCAAGGAGGCGCGGGCATATATTTT.